This TCR beta chain was retrieved from a study of beta chain features in type 1 diabetes. V lost 1 base and J 4 bases, leaving 15 bases between the germline ends. CDR1 SGHRS and CDR2 YFSETQ come from the germline V gene. The CDR3 sequence is 15 residues long. General observations from the study: Moderate yet significant TCRB CDR3 shortening was seen in Type 1 diabetes patients in all four CD4+ subsets.

This clone appeared a few times. No antigen is known for it. What was sequenced were expressed TCRB transcripts, since all of the isolated RNA had been reverse transcribed. Libraries were prepared by immunoSEQ multiplex PCR; TCRdb keeps only in-frame clonotypes and omits some of them. This table holds some 280,000 clones, 13% to 15% found once. This sequence joins TRBV5-1 and TRBJ2-7; D uncertain. The source material was naive CD4+ T cells from blood. The TCR was taken from a man younger than 40 with type 1 diabetes. The chain's CDR3 is CASSLNPSSWYEQYF. The CDR3 DNA reads as TGCGCCAGCAGCTTGAACCCCTCAAGCTGGTACGAGCAGTACTTC. Combining the CDR3 with reference TRBV5-1 and TRBJ2-7 gives the whole variable domain KAGVTQTPRYLIKTRGQQVTLSCSPISGHRSVSWYQQTPGQGLQFLFEYFSETQRNKGNFPGRFSGRQFSNSRSEMNVSTLELGDSALYLCASSLNPSSWYEQYFGPGTRLTVT.